Listed here are 21 T cell receptor beta chains from one sample, sequenced in a study of identical twins. TCRdb reprocessed the 5' RACE reads with MiXCR, giving one entry per CDR3 protein. Of 1.5 million to 2 million distinct CDR3 sequences in the sample, less than 35% were seen once. The specimen sequenced was cord blood. The source is a newborn girl in good health.

The chain combines TRBV7-8 with TRBJ2-3; 14 nucleotides agree with TRBD2. The germline gives CDR1 SGHVS, CDR2 FQNEAQ. With 4 bases clipped from V and 0 bases from J, the junction kept 12 bases outside the gene matches. This CDR3 comprises 20 residues. CDR3 DNA: TGTGCCAGCAGCTATGGTGGGTTCGGGACTAGCGGGAGAAGCACAGATACGCAGTATTTT. As protein: CASSYGGFGTSGRSTDTQYF.

The table lists this clonotype with many counts. V is TRBV3-1 and J is TRBJ2-7; D is tentatively TRBD1 or TRBD2 (5 bases each). CDR1 and CDR2 (germline): LGHDT, YNNKEL (reference sequence). Trimming stripped 1 base from V and 2 bases from J, with 9 bases between. This CDR3 region has 14 residues. This chain's CDR3 is CASSQVTGPYEQYF. The DNA of the CDR3 is TGTGCCAGCAGCCAAGTTACGGGACCCTACGAGCAGTACTTC.

The chain is built from TRBV7-9 and TRBJ1-1; D is perhaps TRBD1 (5 bases). Trimming removed 10 bases from V and 1 base from J, with 10 bases in between. CDR3 length: 12 residues. Germline V gene data show CDR1 as SEHNR and CDR2 as FQNEAQ (reference sequence). The DNA of the CDR3 is TGTGCCACTGGGGGTCAGAACACTGAAGCTTTCTTT. Protein product: CATGGQNTEAFF.

The V gene is TRBV11-2, the J gene TRBJ2-7; D call uncertain. The CDR3 is made up of 12 amino acids. The germline CDR1 and CDR2 sequences are SGHAT and FQNNGV. V lost 5 bases and J lost 5, with 10 bases in between. CDR3 in DNA: TGTGCCAGCAGCCCTCATCTGGACGAGCAGTACTTC. Protein sequence: CASSPHLDEQYF.

This chain uses TRBV10-3 with TRBJ1-2; 10 positions match TRBD1. The V gene's germline CDR1 is ENHRY and CDR2 SYGVKD. J lost 7 bases, V lost 4 bases, and 6 bases had no gene match. CDR3 length: 14 residues. The CDR3 protein is CAISAGTGVSGYTF. The CDR3 DNA sequence: TGTGCCATCAGTGCCGGGACAGGGGTTAGTGGCTACACCTTC.

This chain uses TRBV3-1 with TRBJ2-3; D is uncertain. Germline V CDR1 and CDR2: LGHDT, YNNKEL (reference sequence). With 0 bases removed from V and 4 bases from J, the gap between germline ends came to 11 bases. There are 15 residues in the CDR3. CDR3 in amino acids: CASSQDRPKSDTQYF. In nucleotides, the CDR3 is TGTGCCAGCAGCCAAGATCGCCCAAAATCAGATACGCAGTATTTT.

The rearrangement joins TRBV20-1 to TRBJ1-2, with D hard to call. The CDR3 length is 10 residues. The germline gives CDR1 DFQATT, CDR2 SNEGSKA (reference sequence). Trimming shortened V by 4 bases and J by 3 bases, and 3 bases separated the two germline ends. The CDR3 nucleotides are TGCAGTGCTAACCACTATGGCTACACCTTC. This sequence encodes CSANHYGYTF.

This clonotype was counted only a few times. The chain links TRBV15 to TRBJ2-3, with D unclear. This CDR3 contains 14 residues. Germline-derived CDR1 and CDR2 are LNHNV and YYDKDF (reference sequence). Trimming pared 5 bases from V and 2 bases from J, leaving 11 bases between. The CDR3 loop is CATSALTLTDTQYF. Written as DNA, the CDR3 is TGTGCCACCAGCGCTTTGACCCTCACAGATACGCAGTATTTT.

This sequence joins TRBV7-2 and TRBJ2-7; 7 bases are shared with TRBD2. Germline CDR1 and CDR2: SGHTA and FQGNSA. This CDR3 is built from 15 residues. J gave up 2 bases and V 0 bases, and 4 bases lay outside the gene matches. CDR3 loop: CASSLARGKAYEQYF. CDR3 in DNA: TGTGCCAGCAGCTTAGCGCGGGGGAAAGCCTACGAGCAGTACTTC. The full variable domain, its missing parts supplied by reference TRBV7-2 and TRBJ2-7, is GAGVSQSPSNKVTEKGKDVELRCDPISGHTALYWYRQSLGQGLEFLIYFQGNSAPDKSGLPSDRFSAERTGGSVSTLTIQRTQQEDSAVYLCASSLARGKAYEQYFGPGTRLTVT.

V is TRBV12-5 and J is TRBJ2-7; D possibly uses TRBD1 or TRBD2 (5 bases each). CDR3 length: 15 amino acids. Germline lookup yields CDR1 LGHNT and CDR2 FRNRAP. V lost 1 base and J lost 4, with 14 bases in between. The CDR3 is CASGLGSGPGYEQYF. The CDR3 DNA sequence: TGTGCTAGTGGTTTGGGATCGGGACCAGGATACGAGCAGTACTTC.

In the case of this clonotype: At one of its ends the junction is not consistent with the germline gene, which may arise from a read error. The chain joins TRBV12-3 or TRBV12-4 to TRBJ2-3, with TRBD1 matching over 9 bases. This CDR3 contains 16 residues. This CDR3 is CASSPGTGSFTGTQYF. CDR3 coding DNA: TGTGCCAGCAGTCCCGGGACAGGGTCCTTCACAGGTACGCAGTATTTT.

In its sample, this clonotype was seen once. This may stem from a read error, because a much larger clone lies one nucleotide away. J is TRBJ2-4 and V is TRBV10-3, with TRBD1 matching over 7 bases. Germline values: CDR1 ENHRY, CDR2 SYGVKD. There are 15 residues in the CDR3. As DNA, the CDR3 is TGTGCCATCAGTGAGTCCGGGACAGCCAAAAGCATTCAGTACTTC. This encodes CAISESGTAKSIQYF.

The rearrangement uses TRBV12-3 or TRBV12-4 and TRBJ2-3; D perhaps matches TRBD1 (7 bases). CDR3 size: 16 residues. Trimming stripped 5 bases from V and 2 bases from J, with 17 bases between. The CDR3 bases are TGTGCCAGCAGTCCGGGGGACAGATTGAACACAGATACGCAGTATTTT. Its protein product is CASSPGDRLNTDTQYF.

On this clonotype itself: This may be a read error, as it is one base from a much larger clone. The rearrangement links TRBV10-3 to TRBJ2-5; the D is unclear. Germline V gene sequence: CDR1 ENHRY, CDR2 SYGVKD. CDR3 size: 14 residues. V was shortened by 6 bases and J by 11 bases, with 22 bases between the two germline ends. The DNA of the CDR3 is TGTGCCATCAGCCCAACAAGGGAAAACAATGAGCAGTACTTC. Its protein is CAISPTRENNEQYF.

This clonotype has just a few counts. The chain uses TRBV18 and TRBJ2-1; D is ambiguous. The germline V and J ends were trimmed by 3 bases and 0 bases, with 15 bases remaining between them. Looked up from germline, CDR1 is KGHSH and CDR2 is LQKENI. This CDR3 contains 17 residues. The CDR3 DNA reads TGTGCCAGCTCACCCAGAGCCACTCCGAGCTCCTACAATGAGCAGTTCTTC. This gives the protein CASSPRATPSSYNEQFF.

This clonotype showed up many times. The rearrangement uses TRBV4-1 and TRBJ2-3; 7 bases are a match to TRBD2. Germline CDR1 reads MGHRA; CDR2 reads YSYEKL. The V and J ends lost 4 bases and 7 bases, in that order; junction bases with no gene match: 11. This CDR3 has 15 amino acids. The CDR3 loop is CASSPIGREINTQYF. As DNA, the CDR3 is TGCGCCAGCAGCCCGATAGGGAGGGAAATAAATACGCAGTATTTT.

The V call is TRBV28, the J call TRBJ1-5, with D perhaps TRBD1 (6 bases). The CDR3 is made up of 15 amino acids. CDR1 is MDHEN, CDR2 SYDVKM, per germline. V was cut by 6 bases and J by 1 base, with 13 bases left in between. In nucleotides, the CDR3 is TGTGCCAGCAGCCAGGGGCTGGAGAGCAATCAGCCCCAGCATTTT. Amino acid sequence: CASSQGLESNQPQHF.

This clonotype was counted between two and nine times. This chain connects TRBV5-1 to TRBJ1-1, with 12 bases aligning to TRBD1. Germline trimming cut 3 bases from V and 4 bases from J; bases unmatched to any gene: 7. Per germline, CDR1 SGHRS and CDR2 YFSETQ. This CDR3 spans 16 amino acids. The CDR3: CASSSGTGGSSTEAFF. The CDR3 nucleotides read TGCGCCAGCAGCTCCGGGACAGGGGGCAGTAGCACTGAAGCTTTCTTT.

Only a few counts were recorded for this clonotype. The chain joins TRBV6-5 to TRBJ1-1; weak D call: TRBD1 (6 bases). V was cut by 2 bases and J by 1 base, with 11 bases left in between. The CDR3 consists of 15 residues. Germline CDR1 is MNHEY and CDR2 is SVGAGI. The CDR3 DNA sequence: TGTGCCAGCAGTTACGCCCCGACAGGGAACACTGAAGCTTTCTTT. Protein: CASSYAPTGNTEAFF.

Turning to this clonotype: This may arise from a read error, as a much more abundant clone is one base away. The chain couples TRBV20-1 to TRBJ2-1; the match to TRBD1 covers 8 bases. TRBJ2-7 explains the end of the DNA better; the J call may be wrong. Per the germline V gene, CDR1 is DFQATT and CDR2 is SNEGSKA (reference sequence). The length of the CDR3 is 14 residues. CDR3 nucleotides: TGCAGTGCCCCGGACAGGGAGCTTAACAATGAGCAGTACTTC. It specifies CSAPDRELNNEQYF.

V is TRBV5-1 and J is TRBJ2-3; possible D gene TRBD2, 6 bases. This CDR3 contains 16 residues. The germline V gene encodes CDR1 SGHRS and CDR2 YFSETQ. V was pared by 0 bases and J by 2 bases, with 13 bases between. The CDR3 region is CASSLGTGGTTDTQYF. The DNA of the CDR3 is TGCGCCAGCAGCTTGGGGACTGGGGGGACCACAGATACGCAGTATTTT. Variable domain in full (rest from reference TRBV5-1 and TRBJ2-3): KAGVTQTPRYLIKTRGQQVTLSCSPISGHRSVSWYQQTPGQGLQFLFEYFSETQRNKGNFPGRFSGRQFSNSRSEMNVSTLELGDSALYLCASSLGTGGTTDTQYFGPGTRLTVL.